This TCR beta chain was obtained from a study of T-cell reconstitution after alpha-beta-depleted transplantation in children. Study findings and constraints: After one year, T-cell counts and TCRbeta diversity mostly came from new T cells. Day-60 TCRbeta diversity that was high in some patients was derived from surviving recipient T cells and thymic progenitors. Two months or so post-transplant, alpha-beta T cells reportedly derived from several hundred expanded graft clones.

V lost 8 bases, J lost 4 bases, and 13 bases stayed unmatched. Germline-derived CDR1 and CDR2 are ENHRY and SYGVKD. The CDR3 is 15 amino acids. Unique molecular identifiers were incorporated into the prepared TCRbeta library. TCRdb re-analysed the PCR reads in MiXCR, keeping a single row per CDR3 protein. The data show 130,000 to 150,000 distinct CDR3 sequences, more than 8% seen once. As for this clonotype: Its specificity is unknown. This could be a read error, since a much larger clone is one nucleotide away.

The chain employs TRBV10-3 and TRBJ2-7; 8 bases line up with TRBD1. The source of this sequence is a female patient aged 2-15 years who had a stem cell transplant for congenital amegakaryocytic thrombocytopenia, so the T cells may come from the graft donor. The sequenced sample was PBMCs, mostly from graft donor cells, obtained 180 days after TCRalphabeta/CD19-depleted stem cell transplant. For the CDR3, the DNA is TGTGCCATCGAGTTAGTGGACAGGGTTTTTTACGAGCAGTACTTC. Encoded protein: CAIELVDRVFYEQYF.